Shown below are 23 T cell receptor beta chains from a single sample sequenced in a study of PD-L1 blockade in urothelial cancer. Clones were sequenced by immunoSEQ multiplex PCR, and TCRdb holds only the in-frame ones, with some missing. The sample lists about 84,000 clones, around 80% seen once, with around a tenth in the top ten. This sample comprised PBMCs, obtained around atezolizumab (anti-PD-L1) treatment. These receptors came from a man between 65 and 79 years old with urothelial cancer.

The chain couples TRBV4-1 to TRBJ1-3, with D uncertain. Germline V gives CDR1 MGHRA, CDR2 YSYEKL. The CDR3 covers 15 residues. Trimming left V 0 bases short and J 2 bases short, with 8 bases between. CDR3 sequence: CASSQDERPGNTIYF. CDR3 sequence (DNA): TGCGCCAGCAGCCAAGATGAGAGGCCTGGAAACACCATATATTTT.

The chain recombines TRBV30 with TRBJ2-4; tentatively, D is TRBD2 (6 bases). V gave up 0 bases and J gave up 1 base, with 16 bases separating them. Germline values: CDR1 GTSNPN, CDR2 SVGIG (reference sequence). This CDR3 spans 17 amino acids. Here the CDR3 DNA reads TGTGCCTGGAGTGTACTTGGAGGGGCGCAGGCCAAAAACATTCAGTACTTC. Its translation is CAWSVLGGAQAKNIQYF.

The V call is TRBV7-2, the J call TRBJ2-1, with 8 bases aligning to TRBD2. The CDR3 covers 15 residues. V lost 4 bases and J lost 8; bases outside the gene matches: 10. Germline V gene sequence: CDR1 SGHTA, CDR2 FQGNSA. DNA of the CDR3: TGTGCCAGCAGCTCAGCGGGGGCCGTTAGAGATGAGCAGTTCTTC. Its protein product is CASSSAGAVRDEQFF.

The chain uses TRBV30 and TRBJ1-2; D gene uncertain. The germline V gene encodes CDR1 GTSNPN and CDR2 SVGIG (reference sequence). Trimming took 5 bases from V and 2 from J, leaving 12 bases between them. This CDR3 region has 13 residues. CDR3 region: CAWSVLENYGYTF. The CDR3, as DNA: TGTGCCTGGTCAGTGCTCGAAAACTATGGCTACACCTTC.

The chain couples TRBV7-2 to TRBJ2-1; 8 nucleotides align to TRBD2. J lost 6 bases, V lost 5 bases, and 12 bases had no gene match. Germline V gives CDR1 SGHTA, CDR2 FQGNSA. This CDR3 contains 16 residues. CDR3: CASSPGPSGPGNEQFF. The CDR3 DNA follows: TGTGCCAGCAGCCCTGGGCCTAGCGGGCCCGGCAATGAGCAGTTCTTC.

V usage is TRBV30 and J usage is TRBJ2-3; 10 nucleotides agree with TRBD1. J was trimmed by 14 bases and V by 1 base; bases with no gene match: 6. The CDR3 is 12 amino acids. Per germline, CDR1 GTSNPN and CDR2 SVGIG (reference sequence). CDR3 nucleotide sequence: TGTGCCTGGAGTGGGGGACAGGGGAATACGTATTTT. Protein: CAWSGGQGNTYF.

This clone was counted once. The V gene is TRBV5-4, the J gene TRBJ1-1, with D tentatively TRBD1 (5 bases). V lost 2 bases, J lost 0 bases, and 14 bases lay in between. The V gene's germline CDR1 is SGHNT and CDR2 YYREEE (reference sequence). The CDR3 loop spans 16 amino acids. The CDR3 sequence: CASSFDRGLMNTEAFF. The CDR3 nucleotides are TGTGCCAGCAGCTTTGATAGGGGCCTTATGAACACTGAAGCTTTCTTT.

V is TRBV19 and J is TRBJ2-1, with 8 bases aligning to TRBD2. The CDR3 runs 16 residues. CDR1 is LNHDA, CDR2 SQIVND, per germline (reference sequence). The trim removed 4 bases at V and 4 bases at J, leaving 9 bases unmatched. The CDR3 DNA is TGTGCCAGTAGTACCCCTAGCGGGTATGCTTACAATGAGCAGTTCTTC. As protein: CASSTPSGYAYNEQFF.

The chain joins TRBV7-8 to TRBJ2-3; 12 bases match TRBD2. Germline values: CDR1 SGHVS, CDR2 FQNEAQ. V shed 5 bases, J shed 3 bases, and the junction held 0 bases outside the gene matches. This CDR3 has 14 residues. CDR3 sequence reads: CASSGTSGTDTQYF. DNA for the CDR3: TGTGCCAGCAGCGGGACTAGCGGGACAGATACGCAGTATTTT.

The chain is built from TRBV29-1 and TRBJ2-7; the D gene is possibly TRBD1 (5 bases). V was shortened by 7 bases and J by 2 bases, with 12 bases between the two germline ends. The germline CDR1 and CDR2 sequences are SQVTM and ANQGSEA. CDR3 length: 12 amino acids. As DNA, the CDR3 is TGCAGCGCCGGCTTGGACACCTACGAGCAGTACTTC. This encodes CSAGLDTYEQYF.

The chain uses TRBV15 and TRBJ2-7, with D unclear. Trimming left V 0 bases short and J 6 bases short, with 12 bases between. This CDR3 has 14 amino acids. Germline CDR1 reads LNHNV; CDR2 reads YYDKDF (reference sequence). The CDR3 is CATSRDRTSLEQYF. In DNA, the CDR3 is TGTGCCACCAGCAGAGACCGAACTTCGCTCGAGCAGTACTTC.

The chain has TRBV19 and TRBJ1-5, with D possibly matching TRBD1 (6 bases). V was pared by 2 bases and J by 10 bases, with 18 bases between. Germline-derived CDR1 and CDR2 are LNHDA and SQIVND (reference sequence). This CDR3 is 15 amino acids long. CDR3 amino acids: CASSIKDRPIFPQHF. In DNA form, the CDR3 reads TGTGCCAGTAGTATAAAGGACAGACCAATTTTTCCCCAGCATTTT.

CDR3 sequence reads: CASSSGLAGGDTQYF. CDR3 nucleotide sequence: TGTGCCAGCAGCTCGGGACTAGCGGGTGGAGATACGCAGTATTTT. The chain is built from TRBV11-2 and TRBJ2-3; TRBD2 agrees at 12 bases. V gave up 4 bases and J gave up 5 bases; unmatched junction bases: 4. CDR1 and CDR2 from the germline V gene are SGHAT and FQNNGV. The CDR3 contains 15 residues.

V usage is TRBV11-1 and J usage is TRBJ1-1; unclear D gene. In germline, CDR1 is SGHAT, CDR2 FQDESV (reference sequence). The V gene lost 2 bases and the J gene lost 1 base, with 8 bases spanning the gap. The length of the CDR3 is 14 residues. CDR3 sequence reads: CASSLSAENTEAFF. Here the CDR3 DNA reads TGTGCCAGCAGCTTAAGCGCGGAGAACACTGAAGCTTTCTTT.

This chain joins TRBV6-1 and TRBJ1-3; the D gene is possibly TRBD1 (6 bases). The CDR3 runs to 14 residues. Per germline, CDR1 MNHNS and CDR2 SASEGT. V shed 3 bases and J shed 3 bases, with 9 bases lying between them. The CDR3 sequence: CASSDRGLGNTIYF. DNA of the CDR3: TGTGCCAGCAGTGACAGGGGTCTTGGAAACACCATATATTTT.

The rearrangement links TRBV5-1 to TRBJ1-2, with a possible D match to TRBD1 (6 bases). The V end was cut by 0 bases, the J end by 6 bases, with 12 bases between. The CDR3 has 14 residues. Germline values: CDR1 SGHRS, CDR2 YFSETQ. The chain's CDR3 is CASSLESAGDGYTF. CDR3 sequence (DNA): TGCGCCAGCAGCTTGGAGTCCGCAGGGGATGGCTACACCTTC.

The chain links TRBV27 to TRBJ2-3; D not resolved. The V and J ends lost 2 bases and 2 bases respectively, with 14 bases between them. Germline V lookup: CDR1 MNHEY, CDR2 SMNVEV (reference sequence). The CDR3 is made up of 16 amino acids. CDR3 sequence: CASSLEAESHTDTQYF. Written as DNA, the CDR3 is TGTGCCAGCAGTTTAGAGGCCGAATCACACACAGATACGCAGTATTTT.

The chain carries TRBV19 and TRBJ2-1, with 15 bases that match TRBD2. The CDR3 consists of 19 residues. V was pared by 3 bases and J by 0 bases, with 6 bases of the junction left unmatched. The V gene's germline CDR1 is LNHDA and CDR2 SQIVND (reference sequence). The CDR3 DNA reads TGTGCCAGTAGTATGGGACTAGCGGGAGGCTGGAGCTCCTACAATGAGCAGTTCTTC. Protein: CASSMGLAGGWSSYNEQFF.

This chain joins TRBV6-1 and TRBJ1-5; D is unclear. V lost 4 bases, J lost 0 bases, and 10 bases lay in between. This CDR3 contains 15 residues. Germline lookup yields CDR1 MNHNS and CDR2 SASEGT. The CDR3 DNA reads TGTGCCAGCAGTGGTGAGCCAAATAGCAATCAGCCCCAGCATTTT. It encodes CASSGEPNSNQPQHF.

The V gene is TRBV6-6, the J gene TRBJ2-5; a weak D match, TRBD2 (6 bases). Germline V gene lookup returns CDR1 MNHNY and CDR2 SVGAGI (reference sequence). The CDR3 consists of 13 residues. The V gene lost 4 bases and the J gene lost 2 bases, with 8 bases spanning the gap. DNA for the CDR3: TGTGCCAGCAGTTCGGGGGTACAAGAGACCCAGTACTTC. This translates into CASSSGVQETQYF.

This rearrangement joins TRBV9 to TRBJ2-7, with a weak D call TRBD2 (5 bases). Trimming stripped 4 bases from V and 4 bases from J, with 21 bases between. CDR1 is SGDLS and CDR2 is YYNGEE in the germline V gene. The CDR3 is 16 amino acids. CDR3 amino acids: CASSPGRGGRAYEQYF. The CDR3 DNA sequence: TGTGCCAGCAGCCCTGGGAGAGGTGGGAGAGCGTACGAGCAGTACTTC. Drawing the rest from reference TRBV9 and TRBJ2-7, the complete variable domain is DSGVTQTPKHLITATGQRVTLRCSPRSGDLSVYWYQQSLDQGLQFLIQYYNGEERAKGNILERFSAQQFPDLHSELNLSSLELGDSALYFCASSPGRGGRAYEQYFGPGTRLTVT.

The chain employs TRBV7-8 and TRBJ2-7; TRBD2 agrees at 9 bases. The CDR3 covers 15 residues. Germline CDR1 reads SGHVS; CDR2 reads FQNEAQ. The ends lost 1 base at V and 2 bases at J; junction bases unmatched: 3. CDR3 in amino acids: CASSLGLAAAYEQYF. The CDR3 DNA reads TGTGCCAGCAGCTTAGGACTAGCGGCAGCCTACGAGCAGTACTTC.

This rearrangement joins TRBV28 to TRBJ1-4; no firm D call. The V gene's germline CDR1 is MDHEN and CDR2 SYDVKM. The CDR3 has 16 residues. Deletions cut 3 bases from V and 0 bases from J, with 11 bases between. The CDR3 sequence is CASSFVSGATNEKLFF. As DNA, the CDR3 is TGTGCCAGCAGTTTTGTCTCCGGGGCAACTAATGAAAAACTGTTTTTT.